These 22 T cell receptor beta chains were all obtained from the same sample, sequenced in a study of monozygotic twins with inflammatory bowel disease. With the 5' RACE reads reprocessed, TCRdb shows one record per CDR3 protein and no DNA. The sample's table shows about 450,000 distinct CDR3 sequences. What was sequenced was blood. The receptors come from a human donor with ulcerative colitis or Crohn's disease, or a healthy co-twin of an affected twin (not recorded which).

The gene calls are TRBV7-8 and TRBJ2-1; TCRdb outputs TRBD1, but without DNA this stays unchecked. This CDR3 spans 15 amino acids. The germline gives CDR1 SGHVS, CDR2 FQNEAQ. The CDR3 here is CASSYTGTGPNEQFF.

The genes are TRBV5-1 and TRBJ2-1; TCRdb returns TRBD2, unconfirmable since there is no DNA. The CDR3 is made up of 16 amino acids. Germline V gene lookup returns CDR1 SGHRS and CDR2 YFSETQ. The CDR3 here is CASSLGSGGTYNEQFF.

The chain's CDR3 is CASSLPAETQYF. The chain links TRBV5-1 to TRBJ2-5. CDR1 SGHRS and CDR2 YFSETQ come from the germline V gene. CDR3 length: 12 amino acids.

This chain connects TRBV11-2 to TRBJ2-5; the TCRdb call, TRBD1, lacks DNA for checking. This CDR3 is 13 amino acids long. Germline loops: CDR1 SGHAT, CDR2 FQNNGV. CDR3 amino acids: CASSRLWGETQYF.

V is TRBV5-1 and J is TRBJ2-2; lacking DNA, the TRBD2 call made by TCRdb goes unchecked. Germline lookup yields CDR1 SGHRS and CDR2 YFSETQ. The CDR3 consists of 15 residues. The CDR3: CASSLALAVDGELFF.

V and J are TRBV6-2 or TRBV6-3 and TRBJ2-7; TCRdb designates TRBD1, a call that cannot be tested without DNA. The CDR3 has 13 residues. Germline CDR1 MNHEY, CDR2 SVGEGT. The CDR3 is CASSYAGTATLFF.

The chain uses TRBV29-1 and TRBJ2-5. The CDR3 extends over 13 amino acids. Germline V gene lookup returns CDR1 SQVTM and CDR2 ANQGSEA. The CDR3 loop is CSAEAQPKETQYF.

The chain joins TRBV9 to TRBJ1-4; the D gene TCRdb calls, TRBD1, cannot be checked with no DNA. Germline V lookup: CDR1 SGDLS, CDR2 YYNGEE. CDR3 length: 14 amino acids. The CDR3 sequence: CASSVTGTAEKLFF.

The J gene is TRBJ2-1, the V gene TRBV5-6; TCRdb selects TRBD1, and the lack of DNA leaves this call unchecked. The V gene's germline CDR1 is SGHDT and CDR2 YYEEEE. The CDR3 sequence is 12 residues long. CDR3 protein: CASSQAVGDRFF.

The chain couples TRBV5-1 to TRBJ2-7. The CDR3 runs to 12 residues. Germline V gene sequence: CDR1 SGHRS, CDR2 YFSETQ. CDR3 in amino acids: CASSDRSYEQYF.

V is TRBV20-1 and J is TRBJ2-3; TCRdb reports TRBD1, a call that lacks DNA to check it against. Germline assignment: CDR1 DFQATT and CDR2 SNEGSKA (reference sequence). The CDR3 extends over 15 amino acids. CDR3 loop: CSARPQDALEDTQYF.

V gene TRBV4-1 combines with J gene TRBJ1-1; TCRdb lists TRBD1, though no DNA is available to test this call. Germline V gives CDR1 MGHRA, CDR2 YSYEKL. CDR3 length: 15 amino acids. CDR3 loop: CASSQADRENTEAFF.

This CDR3 reads CASSVGRETQYF. The V gene is TRBV5-1, the J gene TRBJ2-5. This CDR3 spans 12 amino acids. Per the germline V gene, CDR1 is SGHRS and CDR2 is YFSETQ.

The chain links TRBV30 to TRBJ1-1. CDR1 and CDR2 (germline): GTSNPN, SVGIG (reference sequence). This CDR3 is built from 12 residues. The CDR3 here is CAWSVQEGIAFF.

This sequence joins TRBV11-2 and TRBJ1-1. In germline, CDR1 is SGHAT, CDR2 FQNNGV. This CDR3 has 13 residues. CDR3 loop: CASSPGKNTEAFF.

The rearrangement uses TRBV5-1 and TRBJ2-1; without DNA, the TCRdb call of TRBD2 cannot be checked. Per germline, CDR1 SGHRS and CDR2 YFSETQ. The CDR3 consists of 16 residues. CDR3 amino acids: CASSLAGGGAVDEQFF. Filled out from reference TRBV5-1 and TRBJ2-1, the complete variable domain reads KAGVTQTPRYLIKTRGQQVTLSCSPISGHRSVSWYQQTPGQGLQFLFEYFSETQRNKGNFPGRFSGRQFSNSRSEMNVSTLELGDSALYLCASSLAGGGAVDEQFFGPGTRLTVL.

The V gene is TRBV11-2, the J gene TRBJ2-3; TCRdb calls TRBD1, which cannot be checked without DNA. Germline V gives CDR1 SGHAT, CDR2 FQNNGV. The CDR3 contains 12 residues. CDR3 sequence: CASSLGDSWPYF.

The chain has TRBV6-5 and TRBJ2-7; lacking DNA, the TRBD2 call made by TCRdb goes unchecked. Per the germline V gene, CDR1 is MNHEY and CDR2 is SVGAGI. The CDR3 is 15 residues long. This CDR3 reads CASSSNRDLTYEQYF.

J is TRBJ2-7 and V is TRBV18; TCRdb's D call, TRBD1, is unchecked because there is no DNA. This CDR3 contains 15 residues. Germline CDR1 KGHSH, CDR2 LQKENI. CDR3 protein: CASSLSRDRGYDQYF.

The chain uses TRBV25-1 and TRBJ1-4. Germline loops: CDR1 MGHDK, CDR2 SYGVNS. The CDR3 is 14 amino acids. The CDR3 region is CASSEGVTNEKLFF.

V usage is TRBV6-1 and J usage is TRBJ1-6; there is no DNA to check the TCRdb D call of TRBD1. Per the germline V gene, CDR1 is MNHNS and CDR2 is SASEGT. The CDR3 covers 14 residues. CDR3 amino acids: CASNTGTDNSPLHF.

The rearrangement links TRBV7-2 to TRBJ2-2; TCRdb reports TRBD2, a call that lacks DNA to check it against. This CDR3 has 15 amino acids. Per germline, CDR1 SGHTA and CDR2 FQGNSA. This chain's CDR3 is CASSPLLAGAGELFF.